The rows below give T cell receptor beta chains drawn from one sample of a study of T cells in Graves' hyperthyroidism and ophthalmopathy. TCRdb redid the calling of the multiplex PCR reads with MiXCR, one entry per CDR3 protein. The profile covers approximately 400,000 distinct CDR3 sequences, with 13% appearing a single time and around 20% taken by the ten largest. Sequencing input: blood. The receptors derive from a man younger than 40 with Graves' hyperthyroidism that later progressed to Graves' ophthalmopathy. Both conserved end residues are part of each CDR3. A D gene is named only where the DNA matches it firmly. A row's size may be missing; if present it is once, few, many or a size class.

D gene: -; J gene: TRBJ2-3; clone size: many; V gene: TRBV6-1; CDR3 protein: CASSEAPTGGAYTDTQYF; CDR3 DNA: TGTGCCAGCAGTGAAGCCCCTACCGGGGGCGCCTACACAGATACGCAGTATTTT
D gene: -; J gene: TRBJ2-4; clone size: few; V gene: TRBV6-1; CDR3 protein: CASSEVQEEKRYF; CDR3 DNA: TGTGCCAGCAGTGAGGTACAGGAGGAGAAGAGGTACTTC
D gene: -; J gene: TRBJ2-3; clone size: many; V gene: TRBV7-8; CDR3 protein: CASSLARIVVTDTQYF; CDR3 DNA: TGTGCCAGCAGCTTAGCGCGAATAGTGGTAACAGATACGCAGTATTTT
D gene: -; J gene: TRBJ2-3; clone size: -; V gene: TRBV5-1; CDR3 protein: CATSELPTDTQYF; CDR3 DNA: TGCGCCACCAGTGAGTTACCCACAGATACGCAGTATTTT
D gene: -; J gene: TRBJ2-7; clone size: many; V gene: TRBV11-1; CDR3 protein: CASSLAGFYEQYF; CDR3 DNA: TGTGCCAGCAGCTTAGCGGGTTTCTACGAGCAGTACTTC
D gene: -; J gene: TRBJ2-7; clone size: many; V gene: TRBV11-2; CDR3 protein: CASSLILDGHYEQYF; CDR3 DNA: TGTGCCAGCAGCTTAATCCTGGACGGGCACTACGAGCAGTACTTC
D gene: -; J gene: TRBJ2-2; clone size: -; V gene: TRBV10-3; CDR3 protein: CAISGGDLKGRGAYF; CDR3 DNA: TGTGCCATCAGTGGCGGGGACTTAAAAGGTAGGGGAGCTTACTTT
D gene: -; J gene: TRBJ2-7; clone size: many; V gene: TRBV29-1; CDR3 protein: CSVREGPSYEQYF; CDR3 DNA: TGCAGCGTCCGTGAGGGGCCGTCCTACGAGCAGTACTTC
D gene: -; J gene: TRBJ2-7; clone size: -; V gene: TRBV9; CDR3 protein: CASSVGEAHYEQYF; CDR3 DNA: TGTGCCAGCAGCGTAGGGGAGGCCCACTACGAGCAGTACTTC
D gene: -; J gene: TRBJ2-3; clone size: -; V gene: TRBV20-1; CDR3 protein: CSARTGTDTQYF; CDR3 DNA: TGCAGTGCTAGGACAGGCACAGATACGCAGTATTTT
D gene: TRBD1; J gene: TRBJ2-7; clone size: few; V gene: TRBV5-1; CDR3 protein: CASSPKDRGFEQYF; CDR3 DNA: TGCGCCAGCAGCCCAAAGGACAGGGGATTCGAGCAGTACTTC
D gene: -; J gene: TRBJ1-5; clone size: many; V gene: TRBV30; CDR3 protein: CAWSVGLYNQPQHF; CDR3 DNA: TGTGCCTGGAGTGTAGGTCTATACAATCAGCCCCAGCATTTT
D gene: -; J gene: TRBJ2-3; clone size: many; V gene: TRBV12-3/TRBV12-4; CDR3 protein: CASSPGDITDTQYF; CDR3 DNA: TGTGCCAGCAGTCCCGGGGACATCACAGATACGCAGTATTTT
D gene: -; J gene: TRBJ2-1; clone size: few; V gene: TRBV24-1; CDR3 protein: CATSDLSLGNEQFF; CDR3 DNA: TGTGCCACCAGTGATTTAAGTTTGGGTAATGAGCAGTTCTTC
D gene: -; J gene: TRBJ2-7; clone size: -; V gene: TRBV6-2/TRBV6-3; CDR3 protein: CASTLRYEQYF; CDR3 DNA: TGTGCCAGCACCCTTCGGTACGAGCAGTACTTC
D gene: -; J gene: TRBJ2-2; clone size: many; V gene: TRBV6-1; CDR3 protein: CASMRNGANTGELFF; CDR3 DNA: TGTGCCAGCATGAGGAACGGCGCGAACACCGGGGAGCTGTTTTTT
D gene: -; J gene: TRBJ2-7; clone size: -; V gene: TRBV27; CDR3 protein: CASSLLHGHEQYF; CDR3 DNA: TGTGCCAGCAGTTTACTTCATGGACACGAGCAGTACTTC
D gene: -; J gene: TRBJ1-1; clone size: -; V gene: TRBV5-1; CDR3 protein: CASSWEGAGTEAFF; CDR3 DNA: TGCGCCAGCAGTTGGGAAGGGGCTGGGACTGAAGCTTTCTTT
D gene: -; J gene: TRBJ2-2; clone size: -; V gene: TRBV9; CDR3 protein: CASSVGPAGTGELFF; CDR3 DNA: TGTGCCAGCAGCGTAGGACCAGCGGGCACCGGGGAGCTGTTTTTT
D gene: TRBD1; J gene: TRBJ1-5; clone size: many; V gene: TRBV7-8; CDR3 protein: CASSLEGRQGRPQHF; CDR3 DNA: TGTGCCAGCAGCTTAGAAGGCCGACAGGGGCGGCCCCAGCATTTT
D gene: -; J gene: TRBJ2-5; clone size: many; V gene: TRBV7-8; CDR3 protein: CASSLFGSRETQYF; CDR3 DNA: TGTGCCAGCAGCTTATTCGGCAGCAGGGAGACCCAGTACTTC
D gene: -; J gene: TRBJ2-1; clone size: few; V gene: TRBV20-1; CDR3 protein: CSGDNRGDRAYNEQLF; CDR3 DNA: TGCAGTGGCGACAACCGGGGGGACAGAGCCTACAATGAGCAGCTCTTC
D gene: TRBD1; J gene: TRBJ1-2; clone size: many; V gene: TRBV28; CDR3 protein: CASSRQGAFGYTF; CDR3 DNA: TGTGCCAGCAGCCGACAGGGGGCCTTTGGCTACACCTTC
D gene: -; J gene: TRBJ2-7; clone size: many; V gene: TRBV28; CDR3 protein: CASRGAGSYEQYF; CDR3 DNA: TGTGCCAGCAGGGGAGCGGGCTCCTACGAGCAGTACTTC
D gene: -; J gene: TRBJ2-7; clone size: -; V gene: TRBV19; CDR3 protein: CASSPVGLLGYEQYF; CDR3 DNA: TGTGCCAGTAGTCCCGTGGGCCTTCTGGGCTACGAGCAGTACTTC
D gene: TRBD1; J gene: TRBJ2-5; clone size: many; V gene: TRBV7-9; CDR3 protein: CASSEQGWETQYF; CDR3 DNA: TGTGCCAGCAGCGAACAGGGGTGGGAGACCCAGTACTTC
D gene: TRBD1; J gene: TRBJ2-7; clone size: many; V gene: TRBV28; CDR3 protein: CASSFLLLGQGTYEQYF; CDR3 DNA: TGTGCCAGCAGTTTTCTTTTGTTGGGACAGGGGACCTACGAGCAGTACTTC
D gene: -; J gene: TRBJ1-5; clone size: many; V gene: TRBV28; CDR3 protein: CASSPHTPAQHF; CDR3 DNA: TGTGCCAGCAGCCCTCATACACCGGCCCAGCATTTT
D gene: TRBD2; J gene: TRBJ2-2; clone size: many; V gene: TRBV27; CDR3 protein: CASTKRGGADTGELFF; CDR3 DNA: TGTGCCAGCACTAAGCGGGGGGGAGCGGACACCGGGGAGCTGTTTTTT
D gene: TRBD1; J gene: TRBJ1-5; clone size: many; V gene: TRBV28; CDR3 protein: CASSTDREFQPQHF; CDR3 DNA: TGTGCCAGCAGTACCGACAGGGAATTTCAGCCCCAGCATTTT
D gene: TRBD2; J gene: TRBJ2-7; clone size: many; V gene: TRBV27; CDR3 protein: CASSPQSGGPYEQYF; CDR3 DNA: TGTGCCAGCAGTCCCCAGAGCGGGGGGCCCTACGAGCAGTACTTC
D gene: TRBD2; J gene: TRBJ2-2; clone size: many; V gene: TRBV7-9; CDR3 protein: CASRPVAGGPLGELFF; CDR3 DNA: TGTGCCAGCAGACCAGTAGCGGGGGGACCGCTCGGGGAGCTGTTTTTT
D gene: TRBD1; J gene: TRBJ2-7; clone size: many; V gene: TRBV6-5; CDR3 protein: CASSYGTGFGYEQYF; CDR3 DNA: TGTGCCAGCAGTTACGGGACAGGGTTTGGCTACGAGCAGTACTTC
D gene: -; J gene: TRBJ2-7; clone size: many; V gene: TRBV19; CDR3 protein: CASSNPGSYEQYF; CDR3 DNA: TGTGCCAGTAGTAATCCGGGCTCCTACGAGCAGTACTTC
D gene: -; J gene: TRBJ1-2; clone size: many; V gene: TRBV28; CDR3 protein: CASSYRYGYTF; CDR3 DNA: TGTGCCAGCAGTTACCGCTATGGCTACACCTTC
D gene: -; J gene: TRBJ1-1; clone size: many; V gene: TRBV27; CDR3 protein: CASSFGVSGGTEAFF; CDR3 DNA: TGTGCCAGCAGTTTCGGAGTCTCTGGGGGCACTGAAGCTTTCTTT
D gene: TRBD1; J gene: TRBJ2-7; clone size: -; V gene: TRBV9; CDR3 protein: CASSVDHTGVAEQYF; CDR3 DNA: TGTGCCAGCAGCGTAGACCATACAGGGGTAGCCGAGCAGTACTTC
D gene: -; J gene: TRBJ2-7; clone size: -; V gene: TRBV5-1; CDR3 protein: CASSRGTGRQYEQYF; CDR3 DNA: TGCGCCAGCAGCCGGGGGACTGGAAGACAGTACGAGCAGTACTTC
D gene: TRBD1; J gene: TRBJ1-1; clone size: many; V gene: TRBV28; CDR3 protein: CASPATGGVLTEAFF; CDR3 DNA: TGTGCCAGCCCCGCGACAGGGGGCGTTTTAACTGAAGCTTTCTTT
D gene: -; J gene: TRBJ2-4; clone size: many; V gene: TRBV7-9; CDR3 protein: CASSNPLRNIQYF; CDR3 DNA: TGTGCCAGCAGCAATCCTCTAAGGAACATTCAGTACTTC
D gene: -; J gene: TRBJ2-7; clone size: many; V gene: TRBV7-8; CDR3 protein: CASSLERGNYEQYF; CDR3 DNA: TGTGCCAGCAGCTTAGAAAGGGGGAACTACGAGCAGTACTTC
D gene: -; J gene: TRBJ2-3; clone size: -; V gene: TRBV7-2; CDR3 protein: CASSASRDTQYF; CDR3 DNA: TGTGCCAGCAGTGCTAGCCGAGATACGCAGTATTTT
D gene: -; J gene: TRBJ1-2; clone size: -; V gene: TRBV2; CDR3 protein: CASRAGTLIYGYTF; CDR3 DNA: TGTGCCAGCAGGGCCGGGACACTGATCTATGGCTACACCTTC
D gene: -; J gene: TRBJ2-1; clone size: -; V gene: TRBV5-1; CDR3 protein: CASERGGGNEQFF; CDR3 DNA: TGCGCCAGCGAGAGGGGGGGGGGCAATGAGCAGTTCTTC
D gene: TRBD1; J gene: TRBJ1-6; clone size: -; V gene: TRBV4-1; CDR3 protein: CASSQVSGQGGSPLHF; CDR3 DNA: TGCGCCAGCAGCCAAGTCAGCGGACAGGGGGGTTCACCCCTCCACTTT
D gene: -; J gene: TRBJ1-2; clone size: -; V gene: TRBV27; CDR3 protein: CASSLFTYGYTF; CDR3 DNA: TGTGCCAGCAGTTTGTTTACCTATGGCTACACCTTC
D gene: -; J gene: TRBJ2-6; clone size: many; V gene: TRBV7-9; CDR3 protein: CASSRADSNVLTF; CDR3 DNA: TGTGCCAGCAGCCGAGCGGACAGTAACGTCCTGACTTTC
D gene: -; J gene: TRBJ1-5; clone size: many; V gene: TRBV5-1; CDR3 protein: CASSVDGNQPQHF; CDR3 DNA: TGCGCCAGCAGCGTCGACGGGAATCAGCCCCAGCATTTT